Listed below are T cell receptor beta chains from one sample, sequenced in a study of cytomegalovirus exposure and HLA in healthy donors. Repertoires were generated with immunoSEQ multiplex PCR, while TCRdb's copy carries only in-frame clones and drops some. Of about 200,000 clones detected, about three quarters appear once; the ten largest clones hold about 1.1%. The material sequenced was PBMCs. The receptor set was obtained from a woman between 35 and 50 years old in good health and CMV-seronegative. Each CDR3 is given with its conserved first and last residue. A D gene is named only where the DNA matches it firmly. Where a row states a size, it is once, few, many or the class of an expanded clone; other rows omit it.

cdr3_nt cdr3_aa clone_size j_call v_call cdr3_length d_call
TGTGCCAGCAGCGTACAGGGGGCCCTCCTGAATGAGCAGTTCTTC CASSVQGALLNEQFF few TRBJ2-1 TRBV7-2 15 TRBD1
TGCAGTGCTCTCAATGAGCAGTTCTTC CSALNEQFF . TRBJ2-1 TRBV20-1 9 .
TGTGCCAGCAGCATTACGGGACTAGCTGGTCGTAATGAGCAGTTCTTC CASSITGLAGRNEQFF . TRBJ2-1 TRBV7-2 16 TRBD2
TGCGCCAGCAGCTTGGGGCGGGAAAACATTCAGTACTTC CASSLGRENIQYF . TRBJ2-4 TRBV5-1 13 .
TGTGCCTGGAGCCGACCCCGGGCGGGAGGACCCTACGAGCAGTACTTC CAWSRPRAGGPYEQYF . TRBJ2-7 TRBV30 16 TRBD2
TGTGCCGGCAGCCAATTAGCGGGAGTTCAGCAGTTCTTC CAGSQLAGVQQFF . TRBJ2-1 TRBV4-2 13 TRBD2
TGTGCCAGTACCACTATGAACTCCTACAATGAGCAGTTCTTC CASTTMNSYNEQFF . TRBJ2-1 TRBV19 14 .
TGTGCCAGCAGTTACATCGGACAGGGAGCTTTCTTT CASSYIGQGAFF . TRBJ1-1 TRBV6-5 12 TRBD1
TGTGCCAGCAGCTTGCCGGCAGGGTTCTATGGCTACACCTTC CASSLPAGFYGYTF . TRBJ1-2 TRBV5-4 14 .
TGCGCCAGCAGCCAAGATCGTCAGGGATGGGACACTGAAGCTTTCTTT CASSQDRQGWDTEAFF . TRBJ1-1 TRBV4-1 16 .
TGTGCCAGCTCACCAACTCGGGGCACTGAAGCTTTCTTT CASSPTRGTEAFF . TRBJ1-1 TRBV18 13 .
TGTGCCAGCAGCTTAGGCGGGGGGAGGGCCAACGTCCTGACTTTC CASSLGGGRANVLTF . TRBJ2-6 TRBV11-3 15 TRBD2
TGTGCCGCGCGCCGGGGGGGTGAGCAGTACTTC CAARRGGEQYF . TRBJ2-7 TRBV30 11 TRBD2
TGTGCCAGCAGCCGCGGGGCGGAAGGTACGCAGTATTTT CASSRGAEGTQYF . TRBJ2-3 TRBV6-5 13 .
TGTGCCAGCAGTGAAGGTGGGGCAGTTAGCAATCAGCCCCAGCATTTT CASSEGGAVSNQPQHF . TRBJ1-5 TRBV6-1 16 .
TGTGCCAGCAGCAGGGGAAGTAGCGGGAGTAAAGAGACCCAGTACTTC CASSRGSSGSKETQYF . TRBJ2-5 TRBV9 16 TRBD2
TGTGCCATCAGTGTAGCGGGAGGCAATGAGCAGTTCTTC CAISVAGGNEQFF once TRBJ2-1 TRBV10-3 13 TRBD2
TGTGCCAGCAGCAAACAACAGGGGATCGGCGGCTACACCTTC CASSKQQGIGGYTF few TRBJ1-2 TRBV11-3 14 TRBD1
TGCAGCGTTGAAGATCGGTACAGGGTGGCATATGGCTACACCTTC CSVEDRYRVAYGYTF few TRBJ1-2 TRBV29-1 15 .
TGTGCCAGCAGTGAGGAGGGCGACGGGACCCAGTACTTC CASSEEGDGTQYF . TRBJ2-5 TRBV2 13 .
TGTGCCAGCAGCGCAACAGGTCCTGGAAACACCATATATTTT CASSATGPGNTIYF . TRBJ1-3 TRBV5-4 14 .
TGTGCCAGCTCACCCACCGGGACAGACACTGAAGCTTTCTTT CASSPTGTDTEAFF . TRBJ1-1 TRBV18 14 TRBD1
TGTGCCAGCAGCTTAGGGGGCACCAGGAACACTGAAGCTTTCTTT CASSLGGTRNTEAFF . TRBJ1-1 TRBV7-9 15 .
TGTGCCAGCAGTGAGGAGGCAGGGAGGGGAGGCTACACCTTC CASSEEAGRGGYTF . TRBJ1-2 TRBV6-5 14 .
TGCGCCAGCAGCCCCAGACTAGCGGGAGTTGGCGGGGAGCTGTTTTTT CASSPRLAGVGGELFF . TRBJ2-2 TRBV5-1 16 TRBD2
TGTGCCAGCAGCTTAGCGGGGGCAGGGGTGGGCACTGAAGCTTTCTTT CASSLAGAGVGTEAFF . TRBJ1-1 TRBV7-2 16 .
TGTGCCAGTAGTATTCGGCTAGCGGTACAAGAGACCCAGTACTTC CASSIRLAVQETQYF . TRBJ2-5 TRBV19 15 TRBD2
TGTGCCAGCAGTGAAGATTGGACAGAGCCCTACACCTTC CASSEDWTEPYTF . TRBJ1-2 TRBV6-1 13 .
TGTGCCAGCAGCTCGATGTGGGGACAGGGCCCTTTTTCCGGAAACACCATATATTTT CASSSMWGQGPFSGNTIYF . TRBJ1-3 TRBV11-3 19 TRBD1
TGTGCCAGCAGGGTCCGTGAGGCTTCGGAAGCTTTCTTT CASRVREASEAFF . TRBJ1-1 TRBV6-6 13 .
TGTGCCAGCAGCGTAGGGGGCCAGAGATATTTT CASSVGGQRYF . TRBJ1-3 TRBV7-2 11 TRBD1
TGTGCCTGGGGGACAGGGATGAACACTGAAGCTTTCTTT CAWGTGMNTEAFF . TRBJ1-1 TRBV30 13 TRBD1
TGTGCCGCCCAAAGGGAGGGAGCTAACTATGGCTACACCTTC CAAQREGANYGYTF . TRBJ1-2 TRBV10-3 14 .
TGTGCCACCCGGGGCGGACAGGGGAGCGAAAAACTGTTTTTT CATRGGQGSEKLFF . TRBJ1-4 TRBV6-6 14 TRBD1
TGTGCCAGTAAGGCTAGCGCCAGAGATACGCAGTATTTT CASKASARDTQYF . TRBJ2-3 TRBV19 13 .
TGCGCCAGCAGCCAAGATAGTATATTGCTAGTGAACACTGAAGCTTTCTTT CASSQDSILLVNTEAFF . TRBJ1-1 TRBV4-1 17 .
TGTGCCAGCAGCCACGGGATTCTTCGGGACACCACTAGCACAGATACGCAGTATTTT CASSHGILRDTTSTDTQYF . TRBJ2-3 TRBV4-2 19 .
TGTGCCAGCACCCTAAGAGGGACAGGGGGTGAAAAACTGTTTTTT CASTLRGTGGEKLFF . TRBJ1-4 TRBV6-1 15 TRBD1
TGTGCCAGCAGCCAAGATCTGGGGCAGGAAGCCACTGAAGCTTTCTTT CASSQDLGQEATEAFF . TRBJ1-1 TRBV4-2 16 .
TGTGCCAGCAGCTTTATAGGAGTGTCCGGGGAGCTGTTTTTT CASSFIGVSGELFF . TRBJ2-2 TRBV5-6 14 .
TGTGCCAGTAGTTGGCAGGGGGCGTGGGACGAGCAGTACTTC CASSWQGAWDEQYF . TRBJ2-7 TRBV19 14 TRBD1